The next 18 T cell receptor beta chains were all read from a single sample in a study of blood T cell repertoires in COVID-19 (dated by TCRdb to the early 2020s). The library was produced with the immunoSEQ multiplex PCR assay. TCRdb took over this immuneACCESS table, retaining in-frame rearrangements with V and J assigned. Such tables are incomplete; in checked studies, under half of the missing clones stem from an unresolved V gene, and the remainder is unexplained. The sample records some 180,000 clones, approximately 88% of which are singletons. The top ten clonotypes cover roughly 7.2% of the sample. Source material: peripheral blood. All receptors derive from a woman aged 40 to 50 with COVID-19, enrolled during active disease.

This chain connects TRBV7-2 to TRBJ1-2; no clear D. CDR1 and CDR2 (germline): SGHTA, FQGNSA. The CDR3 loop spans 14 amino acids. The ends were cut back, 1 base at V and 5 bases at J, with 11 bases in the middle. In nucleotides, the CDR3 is TGTGCCAGCAGCTTAGACGGAGGCGGATATGGCTACACCTTC. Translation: CASSLDGGGYGYTF.

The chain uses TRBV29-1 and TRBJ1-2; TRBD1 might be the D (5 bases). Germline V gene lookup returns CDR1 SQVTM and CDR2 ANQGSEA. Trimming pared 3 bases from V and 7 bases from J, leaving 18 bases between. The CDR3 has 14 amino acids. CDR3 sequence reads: CSVDISRGKGGYTF. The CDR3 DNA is TGCAGCGTTGACATTTCTCGGGGGAAGGGTGGCTACACCTTC.

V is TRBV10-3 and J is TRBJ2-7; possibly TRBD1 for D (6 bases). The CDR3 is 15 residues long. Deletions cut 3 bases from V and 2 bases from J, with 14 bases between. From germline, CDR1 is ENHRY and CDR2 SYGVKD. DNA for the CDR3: TGTGCCATCAGTGATACCGGGACACGAACCTACGAGCAGTACTTC. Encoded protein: CAISDTGTRTYEQYF.

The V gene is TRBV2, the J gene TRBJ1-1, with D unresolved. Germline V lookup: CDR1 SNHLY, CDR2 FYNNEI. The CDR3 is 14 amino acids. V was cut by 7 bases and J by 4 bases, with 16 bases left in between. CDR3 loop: CASNKGVKGTEAFF. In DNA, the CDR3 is TGTGCCAGCAATAAGGGAGTTAAAGGCACTGAAGCTTTCTTT.

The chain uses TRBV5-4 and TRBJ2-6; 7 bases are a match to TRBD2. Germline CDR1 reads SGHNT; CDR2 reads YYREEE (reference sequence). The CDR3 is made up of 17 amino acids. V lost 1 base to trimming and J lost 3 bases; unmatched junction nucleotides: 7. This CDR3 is CASSLNMGGFGANVLTF. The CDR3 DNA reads TGTGCCAGCAGCTTGAATATGGGAGGGTTTGGGGCCAACGTCCTGACTTTC.

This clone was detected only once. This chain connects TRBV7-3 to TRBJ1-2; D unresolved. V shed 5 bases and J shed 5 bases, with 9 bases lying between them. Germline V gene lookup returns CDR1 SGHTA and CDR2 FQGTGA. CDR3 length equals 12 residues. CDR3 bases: TGTGCCAGCAGCAACGGGAGTTATGGCTACACCTTC. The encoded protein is CASSNGSYGYTF.

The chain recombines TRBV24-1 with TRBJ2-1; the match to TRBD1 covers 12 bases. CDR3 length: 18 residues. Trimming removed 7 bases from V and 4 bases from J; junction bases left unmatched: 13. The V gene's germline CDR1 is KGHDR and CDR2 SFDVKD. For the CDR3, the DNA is TGTGCCACCAGCTCCGGGACAGGGGGCCTCTTGAGTTACAATGAGCAGTTCTTC. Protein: CATSSGTGGLLSYNEQFF.

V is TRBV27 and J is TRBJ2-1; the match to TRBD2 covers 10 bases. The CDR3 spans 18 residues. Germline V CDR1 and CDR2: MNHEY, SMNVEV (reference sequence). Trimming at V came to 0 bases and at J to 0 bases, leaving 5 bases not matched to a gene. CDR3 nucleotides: TGTGCCAGCAGTTTATCGGCTAGCGGGAGTTACTCCTACAATGAGCAGTTCTTC. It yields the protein CASSLSASGSYSYNEQFF.

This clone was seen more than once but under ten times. CDR3 in amino acids: CASSERGDRGMITEAFF. CDR3 in DNA: TGCGCCAGCAGTGAGAGGGGGGACAGAGGTATGATCACTGAAGCTTTCTTT. The rearrangement uses TRBV10-1 and TRBJ1-1; 7 bases are a match to TRBD1. Per germline, CDR1 WNHNN and CDR2 SYGVQD (reference sequence). V lost 2 bases, J lost 4 bases, and 13 bases stayed unmatched. The length of the CDR3 is 17 residues.

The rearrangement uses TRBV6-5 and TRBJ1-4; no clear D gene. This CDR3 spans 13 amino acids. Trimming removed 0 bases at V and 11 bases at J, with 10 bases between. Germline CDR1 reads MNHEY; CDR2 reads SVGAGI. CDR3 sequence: CASSYSKGGKLFF. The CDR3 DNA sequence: TGTGCCAGCAGTTACTCGAAAGGCGGGAAACTGTTTTTT.

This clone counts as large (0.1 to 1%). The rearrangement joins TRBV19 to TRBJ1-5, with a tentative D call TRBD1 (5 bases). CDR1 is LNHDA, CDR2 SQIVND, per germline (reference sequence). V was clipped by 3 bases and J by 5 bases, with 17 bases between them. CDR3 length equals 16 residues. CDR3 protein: CASSISLDSSYQPQHF. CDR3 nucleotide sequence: TGTGCCAGTAGTATTTCCCTCGACAGCAGCTATCAGCCCCAGCATTTT.

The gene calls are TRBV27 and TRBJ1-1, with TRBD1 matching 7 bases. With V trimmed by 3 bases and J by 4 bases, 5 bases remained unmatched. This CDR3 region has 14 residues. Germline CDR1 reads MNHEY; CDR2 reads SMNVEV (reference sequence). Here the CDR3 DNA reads TGTGCCAGCAGTTTGGCGAACAGGGGCACTGAAGCTTTCTTT. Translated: CASSLANRGTEAFF.

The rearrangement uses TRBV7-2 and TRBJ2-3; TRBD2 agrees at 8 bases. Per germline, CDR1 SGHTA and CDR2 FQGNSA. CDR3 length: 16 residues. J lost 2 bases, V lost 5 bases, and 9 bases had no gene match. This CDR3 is CASSPERERPTDTQYF. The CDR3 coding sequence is TGTGCCAGCAGCCCAGAGCGGGAGCGGCCCACAGATACGCAGTATTTT. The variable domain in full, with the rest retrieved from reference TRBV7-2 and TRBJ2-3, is GAGVSQSPSNKVTEKGKDVELRCDPISGHTALYWYRQSLGQGLEFLIYFQGNSAPDKSGLPSDRFSAERTGGSVSTLTIQRTQQEDSAVYLCASSPERERPTDTQYFGPGTRLTVL.

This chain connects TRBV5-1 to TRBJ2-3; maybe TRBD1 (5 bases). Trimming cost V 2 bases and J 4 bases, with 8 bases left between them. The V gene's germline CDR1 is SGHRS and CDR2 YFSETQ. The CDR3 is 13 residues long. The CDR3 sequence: CASSLIGADTQYF. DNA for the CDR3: TGCGCCAGCAGCTTAATAGGGGCAGATACGCAGTATTTT.

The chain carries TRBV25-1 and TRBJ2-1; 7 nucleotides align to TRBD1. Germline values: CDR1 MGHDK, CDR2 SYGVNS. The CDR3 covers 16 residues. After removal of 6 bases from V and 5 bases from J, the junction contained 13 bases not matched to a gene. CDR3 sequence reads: CASRTSPGGGHNEQFF. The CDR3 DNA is TGTGCCAGCAGGACCTCCCCAGGGGGTGGACACAATGAGCAGTTCTTC.

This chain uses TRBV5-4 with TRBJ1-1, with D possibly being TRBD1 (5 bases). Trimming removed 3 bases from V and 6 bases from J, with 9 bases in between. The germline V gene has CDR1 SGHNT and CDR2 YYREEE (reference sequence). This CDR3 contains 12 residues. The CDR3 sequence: CASSSGGSEAFF. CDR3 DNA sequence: TGTGCCAGCAGCTCCGGGGGGTCTGAAGCTTTCTTT.

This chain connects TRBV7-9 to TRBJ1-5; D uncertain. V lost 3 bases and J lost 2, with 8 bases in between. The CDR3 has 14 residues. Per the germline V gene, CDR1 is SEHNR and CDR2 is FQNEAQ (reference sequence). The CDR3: CASSFWGGNQPQHF. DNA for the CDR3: TGTGCCAGCAGCTTTTGGGGAGGCAATCAGCCCCAGCATTTT.

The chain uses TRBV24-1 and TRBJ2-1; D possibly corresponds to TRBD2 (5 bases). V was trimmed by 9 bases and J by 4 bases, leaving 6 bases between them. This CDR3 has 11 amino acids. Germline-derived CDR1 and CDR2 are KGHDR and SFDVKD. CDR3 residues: CATGEYNEQFF. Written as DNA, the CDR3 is TGTGCCACCGGGGAGTACAATGAGCAGTTCTTC.